This TCR beta chain was captured by sequencing in a study of patients and donors after allogeneic stem cell transplantation. This clonotype was observed a handful of times. There are 13 residues in the CDR3. Trimming left V 4 bases short and J 5 bases short, with 10 bases between. The V gene's germline CDR1 is SGHRS and CDR2 YFSETQ. Using its own MiXCR run on the RT-PCR reads, TCRdb lists one record per CDR3 protein. The table lists 900,000 to 1,000,000 distinct CDR3 sequences, roughly 18% of them singletons. Sequencing input: blood, either unsorted or a sorted T cell fraction (not recorded which). The rearrangement uses TRBV5-1 and TRBJ2-1; D might be TRBD2 (6 bases). This receptor was obtained from a human donor who was either an allogeneic HSCT recipient or a stem cell or donor lymphocyte infusion donor (not recorded which). It is not recorded whose cells these are; they may come from a transplant donor. Here the CDR3 DNA reads TGCGCCAGCAGCCGCTCGGGGGACAATGAGCAGTTCTTC. This gives the protein CASSRSGDNEQFF.